This TCR beta chain was sequenced during a study of a mutant IDH1 vaccine in newly diagnosed glioma. Study-level information: Every participant had undergone radiotherapy, temozolomide, or both before, and most underwent both.

Time point described: week 5, during vaccination. The study gave 300 ug of mutant IDH1 20-mer peptide per vaccine dose, with topical imiquimod. Germline V gene lookup returns CDR1 SEHNR and CDR2 FQNEAQ (reference sequence). V was shortened by 2 bases and J by 7 bases, with 21 bases between the two germline ends. The CDR3 totals 17 residues. On this clone: What it binds is not known.

General observations from the study: No link was apparently found between pseudoprogression and changes in top peripheral T cell clonotypes.

TCRdb keeps only in-frame clones here, not all; method: immunoSEQ multiplex PCR. The data hold 52,000 or so clones, with roughly 80% observed a single time. Here the sequenced sample was PBMCs, taken from a glioma patient whose treatment included an IDH1 peptide vaccine. V and J are TRBV7-9 and TRBJ2-1; D not certain. The receptor was isolated from a young woman with glioma. Some clones in this sample may be carry-over from other donors' samples. Here the CDR3 DNA reads TGTGCCAGCAGCTTATTAACCAGCGTATTAACTTCAAATGAGCAGTTCTTC. This gives the protein CASSLLTSVLTSNEQFF.